This T cell receptor (beta chain) comes out of a study of blood T cell repertoires in COVID-19. Looking at the study overall: PBMCs, B-cell-depleted T cells, or T cells were the source of the cDNA or gDNA that made up the material.

The CDR3 has 15 amino acids. Assay used: immunoSEQ multiplex PCR; TCRdb lists only in-frame clones, some missing. The table includes over 300,000 clones, about 82% detected once. The genes are TRBV21-1 and TRBJ1-4; the tabulated D call, TRBD1, remains unverified against the DNA. TRBV21-1 is marked as a pseudogene. This TCR derives from a woman between 45 and 65 years old with acute or convalescent COVID-19. What was sequenced was peripheral blood. CDR3 bases: TGTGCCAGCAGCCACAGGGTGGACAGTAATGAAAAACTGTTTTTT. Translation gives CASSHRVDSNEKLFF.